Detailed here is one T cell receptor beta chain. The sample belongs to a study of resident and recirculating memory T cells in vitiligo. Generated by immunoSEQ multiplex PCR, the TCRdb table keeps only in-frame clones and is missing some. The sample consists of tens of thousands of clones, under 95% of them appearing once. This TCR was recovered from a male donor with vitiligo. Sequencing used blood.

The CDR3 protein is CASSLAGERGEQYF. As DNA, the CDR3 is TGTGCCAGCAGCCTAGCGGGAGAACGGGGCGAGCAGTACTTC. This chain uses TRBV5-4 with TRBJ2-7; 10 nucleotides align to TRBD2. Germline-derived CDR1 and CDR2 are SGHNT and YYREEE (reference sequence). CDR3 length: 14 amino acids. The V segment lost 4 bases and the J segment 6 bases; nucleotides outside the gene matches: 7.